This is a list of T cell receptor beta chains from one sample in a study of radiation and T cells in renal cell carcinoma. Assay used: immunoSEQ multiplex PCR; TCRdb lists only in-frame clones, some missing. The table records some 80,000 clones, 80% to 90% of them present only once. Here the sequenced sample was blood, taken from a patient whose treatment included radiotherapy and nephrectomy. Receptors originate from a woman in her fifties or sixties with renal cell carcinoma. Both conserved end residues are part of each CDR3. The order of the fields is clone size, J gene, V gene, D gene, CDR3 protein, CDR3 DNA. D genes are given only for firm matches. The size entry is marked missing in some rows and otherwise reads once, few, many or a size class.

size: -; J: TRBJ2-7; V: TRBV18; D: TRBD1; CDR3: CASSEGQENEQYF; DNA: TGTGCCAGCTCAGAAGGACAGGAAAACGAGCAGTACTTC
size: -; J: TRBJ1-4; V: TRBV28; D: -; CDR3: CASIPPGKLFF; DNA: TGTGCCAGCATTCCCCCGGGTAAACTGTTTTTT
size: -; J: TRBJ2-7; V: TRBV9; D: -; CDR3: CASSVGGELNEQYF; DNA: TGTGCCAGCAGCGTAGGTGGGGAATTAAACGAGCAGTACTTC
size: -; J: TRBJ1-1; V: TRBV20-1; D: -; CDR3: CSARAVRLAFF; DNA: TGCAGTGCTAGAGCGGTCAGGTTAGCTTTCTTT
size: -; J: TRBJ2-3; V: TRBV27; D: -; CDR3: CASTRRGSTDTQYF; DNA: TGTGCCAGCACCCGACGGGGTAGCACAGATACGCAGTATTTT
size: -; J: TRBJ2-7; V: TRBV19; D: -; CDR3: CAGPWTDITYEQYF; DNA: TGTGCCGGACCTTGGACAGATATAACCTACGAGCAGTACTTC
size: few; J: TRBJ2-5; V: TRBV6-6; D: -; CDR3: CASSTSGLEGETQYF; DNA: TGTGCCAGCAGCACTTCCGGATTGGAGGGAGAGACCCAGTACTTC
size: -; J: TRBJ1-5; V: TRBV6-5; D: -; CDR3: CASSYSGVSNQPQHF; DNA: TGTGCCAGCAGTTACTCAGGGGTTAGCAATCAGCCCCAGCATTTT
size: -; J: TRBJ2-3; V: TRBV25-1; D: TRBD2; CDR3: CASSEFAGGTDTQYF; DNA: TGTGCCAGCAGTGAATTCGCGGGGGGCACAGATACGCAGTATTTT
size: -; J: TRBJ2-7; V: TRBV9; D: -; CDR3: CASSDTGSSYEQYF; DNA: TGTGCCAGCAGCGATACTGGATCTAGCTACGAGCAGTACTTC
size: -; J: TRBJ2-7; V: TRBV4-3; D: -; CDR3: CASSQESAAYEQYF; DNA: TGCGCCAGCAGCCAAGAATCGGCAGCCTACGAGCAGTACTTC
size: -; J: TRBJ2-1; V: TRBV7-2; D: TRBD2; CDR3: CASSATGTSVYNEQFF; DNA: TGTGCCAGCAGCGCCACCGGGACTAGCGTTTACAATGAGCAGTTCTTC
size: -; J: TRBJ2-7; V: TRBV5-4; D: -; CDR3: CASSLDFGGVSYEQYF; DNA: TGTGCCAGCAGCTTGGACTTTGGCGGTGTCTCCTACGAGCAGTACTTC
size: -; J: TRBJ1-1; V: TRBV5-1; D: TRBD1; CDR3: CASSLTGGDTEAFF; DNA: TGCGCCAGCAGCTTAACAGGGGGGGACACTGAAGCTTTCTTT
size: -; J: TRBJ1-1; V: TRBV21-1; D: -; CDR3: CASSKESWIQGLTEAFF; DNA: TGTGCCAGCAGCAAAGAATCTTGGATACAGGGCCTTACCGAAGCTTTCTTT
size: once; J: TRBJ1-2; V: TRBV7-9; D: -; CDR3: CASSPSRHGGLNYGYTF; DNA: TGTGCCAGCAGCCCCTCCCGGCACGGGGGGCTCAACTATGGCTACACCTTC
size: -; J: TRBJ2-3; V: TRBV7-9; D: TRBD2; CDR3: CASSPAGLAGVNTQYF; DNA: TGTGCCAGCAGCCCAGCCGGACTAGCGGGAGTTAACACGCAGTATTTT
size: -; J: TRBJ2-7; V: TRBV28; D: -; CDR3: CASWPRVTASYEQYF; DNA: TGTGCCAGCTGGCCCCGGGTGACTGCCTCCTACGAGCAGTACTTC
size: -; J: TRBJ2-5; V: TRBV5-1; D: -; CDR3: CASSPGTLRETQYF; DNA: TGCGCCAGCAGCCCGGGGACACTTCGAGAGACCCAGTACTTC
size: once; J: TRBJ2-3; V: TRBV5-1; D: -; CDR3: CASSLGTSTDTQYF; DNA: TGCGCCAGCAGCTTGGGAACTAGCACAGATACGCAGTATTTT
size: -; J: TRBJ1-4; V: TRBV6-5; D: -; CDR3: CASSSNSGGSNEKLFF; DNA: TGTGCCAGCAGTTCCAATTCGGGGGGATCTAATGAAAAACTGTTTTTT
size: few; J: TRBJ2-5; V: TRBV6-5; D: TRBD2; CDR3: CASSLELAGGQETQYF; DNA: TGTGCCAGCAGTTTAGAACTAGCGGGAGGCCAAGAGACCCAGTACTTC
size: once; J: TRBJ2-3; V: TRBV5-1; D: TRBD1; CDR3: CASAGQGWADTQYF; DNA: TGCGCCAGCGCCGGACAGGGCTGGGCAGATACGCAGTATTTT
size: once; J: TRBJ1-1; V: TRBV2; D: -; CDR3: CASRVYTEAFF; DNA: TGTGCCAGCAGAGTGTACACTGAAGCTTTCTTT
size: -; J: TRBJ1-1; V: TRBV5-1; D: -; CDR3: CASSLGQSGAEAFF; DNA: TGCGCCAGCAGCTTAGGTCAGTCTGGAGCTGAAGCTTTCTTT
size: once; J: TRBJ2-7; V: TRBV11-2; D: -; CDR3: CASSLITSSYEQYF; DNA: TGTGCCAGCAGCTTAATAACGAGCTCCTACGAGCAGTACTTC
size: once; J: TRBJ1-1; V: TRBV5-1; D: -; CDR3: CASSGGRTGGTEAFF; DNA: TGCGCCAGCAGCGGCGGGAGGACCGGGGGTACTGAAGCTTTCTTT
size: -; J: TRBJ2-5; V: TRBV30; D: TRBD1; CDR3: CAWDREHQETQYF; DNA: TGTGCCTGGGACAGGGAGCACCAAGAGACCCAGTACTTC
size: -; J: TRBJ1-1; V: TRBV5-1; D: -; CDR3: CASSLSRVMNTEAFF; DNA: TGCGCCAGCAGCTTGTCGAGGGTAATGAACACTGAAGCTTTCTTT
size: -; J: TRBJ2-1; V: TRBV6-4; D: -; CDR3: CASSDLQPGVSSYNEQFF; DNA: TGTGCCAGCAGTGACCTACAGCCGGGGGTGAGCTCCTACAATGAGCAGTTCTTC
size: -; J: TRBJ2-1; V: TRBV9; D: TRBD2; CDR3: CASSVSGRGHNEQFF; DNA: TGTGCCAGCAGCGTCAGCGGGAGGGGCCACAATGAGCAGTTCTTC
size: -; J: TRBJ2-2; V: TRBV9; D: -; CDR3: CASSAAGAGELFF; DNA: TGTGCCAGCAGTGCTGCTGGGGCCGGGGAGCTGTTTTTT
size: -; J: TRBJ2-3; V: TRBV11-2; D: -; CDR3: CASSLVTGPDTQYF; DNA: TGTGCCAGCAGCTTAGTTACGGGACCAGATACGCAGTATTTT
size: -; J: TRBJ2-7; V: TRBV20-1; D: TRBD1; CDR3: CQRGQTYEQYF; DNA: TGCCAGAGGGGACAGACCTACGAGCAGTACTTC
size: -; J: TRBJ1-1; V: TRBV25-1; D: -; CDR3: CASSAYGGPEAFF; DNA: TGTGCCAGCAGTGCTTATGGGGGTCCTGAAGCTTTCTTT
size: -; J: TRBJ2-5; V: TRBV5-1; D: -; CDR3: CASSLAGGRGETQYF; DNA: TGCGCCAGCAGCTTGGCTGGGGGGCGCGGAGAGACCCAGTACTTC
size: few; J: TRBJ1-6; V: TRBV28; D: -; CDR3: CASSLGGVPNSPLHF; DNA: TGTGCCAGCAGTTTAGGTGGGGTCCCAAATTCACCCCTCCACTTT
size: -; J: TRBJ2-6; V: TRBV27; D: -; CDR3: CASSFRAGNTGANVLTF; DNA: TGTGCCAGCAGTTTCAGGGCGGGGAACACTGGGGCCAACGTCCTGACTTTC
size: -; J: TRBJ2-7; V: TRBV6-5; D: -; CDR3: CASRADGGREQYF; DNA: TGTGCCAGCAGGGCTGACGGGGGAAGAGAGCAGTACTTC
size: -; J: TRBJ2-3; V: TRBV9; D: -; CDR3: CASSERGGTDTQYF; DNA: TGTGCCAGCAGCGAGAGGGGGGGCACAGATACGCAGTATTTT
size: -; J: TRBJ2-2; V: TRBV7-3; D: TRBD2; CDR3: CASSPTSGRGGELFF; DNA: TGTGCCAGCAGCCCAACTAGCGGGCGTGGCGGGGAGCTGTTTTTT
size: -; J: TRBJ1-2; V: TRBV18; D: TRBD1; CDR3: CASSPPGTGFSARGYTF; DNA: TGTGCCAGCTCACCACCCGGGACAGGGTTTTCGGCTCGTGGCTACACCTTC
size: -; J: TRBJ2-2; V: TRBV27; D: -; CDR3: CASSLSYQYGELFF; DNA: TGTGCCAGCAGTTTATCGTACCAATACGGGGAGCTGTTTTTT
size: -; J: TRBJ1-2; V: TRBV4-3; D: -; CDR3: CASSQEGRGSDGYTF; DNA: TGCGCCAGCAGCCAAGAGGGTAGGGGGTCGGATGGCTACACCTTC
size: -; J: TRBJ2-1; V: TRBV5-1; D: -; CDR3: CASSLKGISNEQFF; DNA: TGCGCCAGCAGCTTGAAAGGGATCTCCAATGAGCAGTTCTTC
size: -; J: TRBJ2-2; V: TRBV4-1; D: -; CDR3: CASSQGISENTGELFF; DNA: TGCGCCAGCAGCCAAGGGATTAGCGAGAACACCGGGGAGCTGTTTTTT
size: -; J: TRBJ1-4; V: TRBV15; D: -; CDR3: CATSIQGLRGSEKLFF; DNA: TGTGCCACCAGCATCCAGGGGCTTAGGGGTAGTGAAAAACTGTTTTTT
size: -; J: TRBJ2-5; V: TRBV7-2; D: TRBD1; CDR3: CASSLVGQDQETQYF; DNA: TGTGCCAGCAGCTTAGTCGGACAGGACCAAGAGACCCAGTACTTC
size: -; J: TRBJ2-1; V: TRBV5-6; D: -; CDR3: CASSSSKWSYNEQFF; DNA: TGTGCCAGCAGCTCCAGTAAATGGTCCTACAATGAGCAGTTCTTC
size: -; J: TRBJ1-1; V: TRBV28; D: -; CDR3: CASSFLGTLNTEAFF; DNA: TGTGCCAGCAGTTTCCTCGGGACTCTGAACACTGAAGCTTTCTTT
size: -; J: TRBJ2-2; V: TRBV4-3; D: -; CDR3: CASSQGLGENTGELFF; DNA: TGCGCCAGCAGCCAAGGGCTCGGAGAGAACACCGGGGAGCTGTTTTTT
size: -; J: TRBJ2-5; V: TRBV9; D: TRBD2; CDR3: CASSVGYLAGTGRETQYF; DNA: TGTGCCAGCAGCGTAGGTTATCTAGCGGGAACGGGTCGGGAGACCCAGTACTTC
size: -; J: TRBJ2-7; V: TRBV6-5; D: -; CDR3: CASSLRGSRVNEQYF; DNA: TGTGCCAGCAGTTTGAGAGGGAGCCGAGTGAACGAGCAGTACTTC
size: -; J: TRBJ2-6; V: TRBV4-1; D: -; CDR3: CASSQGVGAGANVLTF; DNA: TGCGCCAGCAGCCAAGGTGTAGGGGCCGGGGCCAACGTCCTGACTTTC
size: -; J: TRBJ1-2; V: TRBV27; D: -; CDR3: CASSLSDGGNYGYTF; DNA: TGTGCCAGCAGTTTATCGGACGGCGGTAACTATGGCTACACCTTC